Listed below are T cell receptor beta chains from one sample, sequenced in a study of blood T cell repertoires in COVID-19. Here immunoSEQ multiplex PCR was the method, and the copy in TCRdb shows in-frame clones only, minus some. The sample holds 210,000 or so clones, 75% to 90% seen once. Material for sequencing was peripheral blood. The receptors stem from a human donor in a cohort sampled during active COVID-19. CDR3s include the opening cysteine and the closing phenylalanine or tryptophan. The D gene is left open where the match is weak. Not all rows give a size; the values are once, few, many and, for expanded clones, a class.

D gene: TRBD2
J gene: TRBJ2-7
V gene: TRBV5-6
clone size: -
CDR3 protein: CASSSRLGLAGAQTYEQYF
CDR3 DNA: TGTGCCAGCAGCTCACGATTAGGGCTAGCGGGGGCTCAAACCTACGAGCAGTACTTC

D gene: -
J gene: TRBJ1-5
V gene: TRBV28
clone size: -
CDR3 protein: CASRREDQPQHF
CDR3 DNA: TGTGCCAGCAGACGAGAAGATCAGCCCCAGCATTTT

D gene: -
J gene: TRBJ2-5
V gene: TRBV11-1
clone size: -
CDR3 protein: CASRSYSETQYF
CDR3 DNA: TGTGCCAGCAGGAGCTATTCGGAGACCCAGTACTTC

D gene: -
J gene: TRBJ2-5
V gene: TRBV4-1
clone size: -
CDR3 protein: CASSQGSGPRGTQYF
CDR3 DNA: TGCGCCAGCAGCCAAGGTAGCGGACCTAGGGGGACCCAGTACTTC

D gene: -
J gene: TRBJ2-4
V gene: TRBV19
clone size: once
CDR3 protein: CASRPQRAVAKNIQYF
CDR3 DNA: TGTGCCAGTAGACCACAGCGGGCCGTTGCCAAAAACATTCAGTACTTC

D gene: TRBD2
J gene: TRBJ2-7
V gene: TRBV7-6
clone size: -
CDR3 protein: CASSLLAGTLDEQYF
CDR3 DNA: TGTGCCAGCAGCTTACTAGCGGGGACCTTAGACGAGCAGTACTTC

D gene: -
J gene: TRBJ2-7
V gene: TRBV3-1/TRBV3-2
clone size: -
CDR3 protein: CASSQDNILGEQYF
CDR3 DNA: TGTGCCAGCAGCCAAGATAACATCCTAGGAGAGCAGTACTTC

D gene: -
J gene: TRBJ1-1
V gene: TRBV28
clone size: -
CDR3 protein: CASSPHAALNTEAFF
CDR3 DNA: TGTGCCAGCAGTCCCCACGCGGCCCTGAACACTGAAGCTTTCTTT

D gene: -
J gene: TRBJ1-6
V gene: TRBV13
clone size: -
CDR3 protein: CASSLFQGRSPLHF
CDR3 DNA: TGTGCCAGCAGCTTATTTCAGGGGAGATCACCCCTCCACTTT

D gene: -
J gene: TRBJ2-3
V gene: TRBV27
clone size: few
CDR3 protein: CASSDRGAGDTQYF
CDR3 DNA: TGTGCCAGCAGTGATCGGGGGGCGGGGGATACGCAGTATTTT

D gene: -
J gene: TRBJ2-1
V gene: TRBV27
clone size: -
CDR3 protein: CASSRDAGTFYNEQFF
CDR3 DNA: TGTGCCAGCAGTCGTGATGCCGGGACTTTCTACAATGAGCAGTTCTTC

D gene: -
J gene: TRBJ2-3
V gene: TRBV21-1
clone size: -
CDR3 protein: CASSQGTDTQYF
CDR3 DNA: TGTGCCAGCAGCCAGGGCACAGATACGCAGTATTTT

D gene: -
J gene: TRBJ1-1
V gene: TRBV9
clone size: -
CDR3 protein: CASSVDMNTEAFF
CDR3 DNA: TGTGCCAGCAGCGTAGACATGAACACTGAAGCTTTCTTT

D gene: -
J gene: TRBJ2-1
V gene: TRBV7-2
clone size: -
CDR3 protein: CASSLYVRGSSYNEQFF
CDR3 DNA: TGTGCCAGCAGCTTGTATGTGAGGGGGAGCTCCTACAATGAGCAGTTCTTC

D gene: TRBD1
J gene: TRBJ1-6
V gene: TRBV7-9
clone size: -
CDR3 protein: CASSPAGGLNSPLHF
CDR3 DNA: TGTGCCAGCAGCCCCGCAGGGGGCCTTAATTCACCCCTCCACTTT

D gene: -
J gene: TRBJ2-7
V gene: TRBV5-1
clone size: -
CDR3 protein: CASSLAYHGLYEQYF
CDR3 DNA: TGCGCCAGCAGCTTGGCGTACCATGGGCTCTACGAGCAGTACTTC

D gene: TRBD2
J gene: TRBJ2-7
V gene: TRBV9
clone size: -
CDR3 protein: CASSAGTTSYEQYF
CDR3 DNA: TGTGCCAGCAGCGCCGGGACTACCTCCTACGAGCAGTACTTC

D gene: -
J gene: TRBJ1-1
V gene: TRBV28
clone size: -
CDR3 protein: CASSLQDLSEAFF
CDR3 DNA: TGTGCCAGCAGCCTCCAGGACTTGTCTGAAGCTTTCTTT

D gene: TRBD2
J gene: TRBJ2-1
V gene: TRBV2
clone size: -
CDR3 protein: CASSETRTSGSGYNEQFF
CDR3 DNA: TGTGCCAGCAGTGAGACCCGGACTAGCGGGAGTGGGTACAATGAGCAGTTCTTC

D gene: -
J gene: TRBJ1-1
V gene: TRBV5-4
clone size: -
CDR3 protein: CASSLYHTEAFF
CDR3 DNA: TGTGCCAGCAGCTTGTATCACACTGAAGCTTTCTTT

D gene: TRBD1
J gene: TRBJ1-5
V gene: TRBV28
clone size: -
CDR3 protein: CASSFRDRVVQPQHF
CDR3 DNA: TGTGCCAGCAGTTTCCGGGACAGGGTAGTCCAGCCCCAGCATTTT

D gene: -
J gene: TRBJ1-3
V gene: TRBV7-9
clone size: -
CDR3 protein: CASSFLGAEGNTIYF
CDR3 DNA: TGTGCCAGCAGCTTTCTGGGGGCGGAAGGAAACACCATATATTTT

D gene: TRBD2
J gene: TRBJ2-1
V gene: TRBV6-6
clone size: -
CDR3 protein: CASSSPPREGKFF
CDR3 DNA: TGTGCCAGCAGTTCCCCTCCGCGGGAGGGAAAGTTCTTC

D gene: -
J gene: TRBJ2-7
V gene: TRBV7-2
clone size: -
CDR3 protein: CASSLAGPLGGSYEQYF
CDR3 DNA: TGTGCCAGCAGCTTAGCGGGACCACTAGGGGGTTCCTACGAGCAGTACTTC

D gene: TRBD2
J gene: TRBJ2-3
V gene: TRBV5-1
clone size: -
CDR3 protein: CASSTSGSTDTQYF
CDR3 DNA: TGCGCCAGCAGCACTAGCGGATCCACAGATACGCAGTATTTT

D gene: -
J gene: TRBJ2-1
V gene: TRBV20-1
clone size: -
CDR3 protein: CSASRRSSASSYNEQFF
CDR3 DNA: TGCAGTGCTAGTAGAAGGAGTAGCGCGAGCTCCTACAATGAGCAGTTCTTC

D gene: -
J gene: TRBJ1-1
V gene: TRBV11-2
clone size: -
CDR3 protein: CASSLRQTSTEAFF
CDR3 DNA: TGTGCCAGCAGCTTAAGACAAACCAGCACTGAAGCTTTCTTT

D gene: TRBD2
J gene: TRBJ2-6
V gene: TRBV6-1
clone size: -
CDR3 protein: CASSDWSGRATGANVLTF
CDR3 DNA: TGTGCCAGCAGTGATTGGAGCGGGAGGGCCACGGGGGCCAACGTCCTGACTTTC

D gene: -
J gene: TRBJ2-2
V gene: TRBV5-6
clone size: -
CDR3 protein: CASSLARQAYTGELFF
CDR3 DNA: TGTGCCAGCAGCTTGGCCAGGCAGGCTTACACCGGGGAGCTGTTTTTT

D gene: -
J gene: TRBJ1-4
V gene: TRBV7-9
clone size: -
CDR3 protein: CASSLTGSNEKLFF
CDR3 DNA: TGTGCCAGCAGCCTGACAGGATCTAATGAAAAACTGTTTTTT

D gene: -
J gene: TRBJ2-7
V gene: TRBV25-1
clone size: once
CDR3 protein: CASSIREHEQYF
CDR3 DNA: TGTGCCAGCAGTATCCGGGAACACGAGCAGTACTTC

D gene: -
J gene: TRBJ1-2
V gene: TRBV27
clone size: -
CDR3 protein: CASRDPGQGYTF
CDR3 DNA: TGTGCCAGCAGGGATCCGGGACAAGGCTACACCTTC

D gene: TRBD1
J gene: TRBJ2-5
V gene: TRBV7-2
clone size: -
CDR3 protein: CASSRDSTETQYF
CDR3 DNA: TGTGCCAGCAGCCGGGACAGTACAGAGACCCAGTACTTC

D gene: -
J gene: TRBJ1-5
V gene: TRBV30
clone size: -
CDR3 protein: CAWTPRGRGNQPQHF
CDR3 DNA: TGTGCCTGGACCCCAAGGGGCAGGGGCAATCAGCCCCAGCATTTT

D gene: -
J gene: TRBJ1-1
V gene: TRBV18
clone size: -
CDR3 protein: CASSPGGNTEAFF
CDR3 DNA: TGTGCCAGCTCACCCGGGGGGAACACTGAAGCTTTCTTT

D gene: TRBD1
J gene: TRBJ1-2
V gene: TRBV5-4
clone size: few
CDR3 protein: CASSLVAGGAGGYTF
CDR3 DNA: TGTGCCAGCAGCTTGGTAGCAGGGGGCGCGGGTGGCTACACCTTC

D gene: -
J gene: TRBJ1-1
V gene: TRBV7-3
clone size: -
CDR3 protein: CASSLIRYTEAFF
CDR3 DNA: TGTGCCAGCAGCTTAATACGGTACACTGAAGCTTTCTTT

D gene: -
J gene: TRBJ1-2
V gene: TRBV14
clone size: -
CDR3 protein: CASSQGGLSAGYTF
CDR3 DNA: TGTGCCAGCAGCCAAGGCGGCCTGTCTGCTGGCTACACCTTC

D gene: TRBD1
J gene: TRBJ2-7
V gene: TRBV6-2/TRBV6-3
clone size: few
CDR3 protein: CASSQGQGGDF
CDR3 DNA: TGTGCCAGCAGTCAGGGACAGGGTGGCGACTTC

D gene: -
J gene: TRBJ2-3
V gene: TRBV21-1
clone size: -
CDR3 protein: CASITGADTQYF
CDR3 DNA: TGTGCCAGCATAACCGGGGCAGATACGCAGTATTTT

D gene: -
J gene: TRBJ2-7
V gene: TRBV27
clone size: -
CDR3 protein: CASSLFQGYEQYF
CDR3 DNA: TGTGCCAGCAGTTTATTCCAGGGCTACGAGCAGTACTTC

D gene: -
J gene: TRBJ1-5
V gene: TRBV28
clone size: -
CDR3 protein: CASRTGTPGVQPQHF
CDR3 DNA: TGTGCCAGCAGAACCGGGACTCCGGGGGTCCAGCCCCAGCATTTT

D gene: -
J gene: TRBJ2-7
V gene: TRBV27
clone size: few
CDR3 protein: CASGKGIAYEQYF
CDR3 DNA: TGTGCCAGCGGAAAGGGGATAGCCTACGAGCAGTACTTC